This T cell receptor (beta chain) was identified in a study of cytomegalovirus exposure and HLA in healthy donors. Overall study findings and caveats: The productive fraction for most TCR beta V segments was about 87% or about 30% in an earlier analysis.

Per the germline V gene, CDR1 is MGHRA and CDR2 is YSYEKL. The junction had 5 bases not matched to a gene; V was cut back by 0 bases and J by 2 bases. The length of the CDR3 is 17 residues. It was with 60 Vbeta and 13 Jbeta primers that the PCR ran. The data were produced by immunoSEQ multiplex PCR, yet TCRdb's version contains in-frame clones alone and is incomplete. Among under 150,000 clones listed, about 81% were seen once. Worth noting for this clone: The antigen is unknown.

This sequence was found in a woman in her thirties or forties in good health and CMV-seropositive. V gene TRBV4-1 combines with J gene TRBJ2-3, with 10 bases aligning to TRBD1. Material for sequencing was PBMCs. The CDR3 spells CASSQDWDRGFTDTQYF. The CDR3 coding sequence is TGCGCCAGCAGCCAAGATTGGGACAGGGGCTTCACAGATACGCAGTATTTT.